This T cell receptor beta chain was captured in a study of OX40 agonist ivuxolimab in advanced cancers. Study conclusions and caveats: CD8+ T cells (on average) carried more expanded clones than CD4+ T cells. CD4+ and CD8+ T cells in blood underwent clonal expansion by week 6 at 0.1 to 3.0 mg/kg.

On this clone itself: Its antigen is undetermined.

TCRdb keeps only in-frame clones here, not all; method: immunoSEQ multiplex PCR. In the table there are over 75,000 clones, roughly 91% of which are singletons. Germline V gene sequence: CDR1 SGDLS, CDR2 YYNGEE. Trimming cost V 0 bases and J 2 bases, with 9 bases left between them. The CDR3 totals 16 residues. Patients were ruled out by autoimmune disease history or systemic immunosuppression. Sequenced material: CD4+ or CD8+ T cells sorted from blood, taken in a trial of the OX40 agonist ivuxolimab. The V and J genes are TRBV9 and TRBJ2-6, with TRBD2 as a possible D gene (5 bases). The TCR originated in an adult with an advanced solid tumor such as melanoma, head and neck, liver or kidney cancer. The CDR3 region is CASSVGPGTGANVLTF. For the CDR3, the DNA is TGTGCCAGCAGCGTAGGCCCCGGGACTGGGGCCAACGTCCTGACTTTC.